This T cell receptor beta chain was retrieved from a study of early T cells in non-severe SARS-CoV-2 infection. Whole-study context: From unsorted whole blood, bulk RNA was sequenced, and the chains remained unpaired. Study-wide results and caveats: Reliance on VDJdb matching favored anti-spike CD8 responses; private and CD4 specificities were missed.

J gave up 1 base and V 6 bases, and 6 bases lay outside the gene matches. The length of the CDR3 is 18 residues. Looked up from germline, CDR1 is MNHNS and CDR2 is SASEGT. The TCR library protocol attached unique molecular identifiers to the individual cDNA molecules. TCRdb reprocessed the 5' RACE reads via MiXCR and lists one record per CDR3 protein. The sample shows about 44,000 distinct CDR3 sequences, about 6% of them seen only once. This clonotype appeared many times. The antigen is undetermined. The rearrangement uses TRBV6-1 and TRBJ2-1; 16 bases match TRBD2. This TCR derives from an adult who was a healthcare worker with PCR-confirmed SARS-CoV-2 infection or an uninfected control (not recorded which). The sample in question was whole blood, obtained at baseline. CDR3 sequence: CASSPGLAGGRSYNEQFF. DNA for the CDR3: TGTGCCAGCAGCCCGGGACTAGCGGGAGGGAGATCCTACAATGAGCAGTTCTTC.